This record concerns one T cell receptor beta chain sequence. This entry is derived from a study of T cell responses to AZD1222 COVID-19 vaccine. Libraries were prepared by immunoSEQ multiplex PCR; TCRdb keeps only in-frame clonotypes and omits some of them. The sample holds 95,000 to 110,000 clones, 70% to 90% seen once. Deletions cut 0 bases from V and 6 bases from J, with 8 bases between. This CDR3 has 12 residues. The germline V gene encodes CDR1 GTSNPN and CDR2 SVGIG (reference sequence). The source of this sequence is an adult who received the AZD1222 COVID-19 vaccine. The gene calls are TRBV30 and TRBJ1-1; no clear D. Here the sequenced sample was peripheral blood, taken 28 days after the second AZD1222 dose. Here the CDR3 reads CAWSVSLAEAFF. CDR3 DNA: TGTGCCTGGAGTGTAAGCTTGGCTGAAGCTTTCTTT.